This record concerns one T cell receptor beta chain sequence. Its antigen is unidentified. This CDR3 spans 17 amino acids. The V end was cut by 4 bases, the J end by 2 bases, with 23 bases between. The germline gives CDR1 GTSNPN, CDR2 SVGIG (reference sequence). The source of the sample is a study of cytomegalovirus exposure and HLA in healthy donors. General study results and limits: The study flagged around 150 TCR beta chains as cytomegalovirus-associated.

Sequencing used immunoSEQ multiplex PCR; TCRdb keeps in-frame clones, though not all of them. This sample has fewer than 200,000 clones, with about 83% found just once. V and J are TRBV30 and TRBJ1-1; D remains unclear. This clonotype was sampled from a woman between 25 and 40 years old in good health and CMV-seronegative. Sequenced material: PBMCs. As DNA, the CDR3 is TGTGCCTGGATAATGTTTGCCTTTTTGAGGGCCAACACTGAAGCTTTCTTT. As protein: CAWIMFAFLRANTEAFF.